These 6 T cell receptor beta chains came from one sample sequenced in a study of CD8 T cells in Susac syndrome. RNA, at about 0.45 to 1 ug, was reverse transcribed with random hexamers. Via MiXCR, TCRdb re-called the immunoSEQ multiplex PCR reads, giving one row per CDR3 protein. The sample yields tens of thousands of distinct CDR3 sequences, around 94% seen once. Sequencing was performed on CD4+ T cells from PBMCs. All receptors come from a human donor with Susac syndrome.

This chain uses TRBV12-3 or TRBV12-4 with TRBJ2-5, with TRBD2 matching 7 bases. This CDR3 has 14 amino acids. V lost 6 bases, J lost 9 bases, and 13 bases stayed unmatched. CDR3 in amino acids: CASRGAGMTTAQYF. Here the CDR3 DNA reads TGTGCCAGCAGGGGAGCGGGGATGACGACGGCCCAGTACTTC.

The V call is TRBV2, the J call TRBJ2-7; D is ambiguous. In germline, CDR1 is SNHLY, CDR2 FYNNEI. Trimming pared 5 bases from V and 4 bases from J, leaving 9 bases between. This CDR3 has 12 amino acids. The CDR3 nucleotides read TGTGCCAGCAGTCTTGGGCGTTACGAGCAGTACTTC. This sequence encodes CASSLGRYEQYF.

The rearrangement uses TRBV9 and TRBJ1-4, with 8 nucleotides matching TRBD1. Germline values: CDR1 SGDLS, CDR2 YYNGEE. This CDR3 has 16 residues. Trimming at V came to 4 bases and at J to 8 bases, leaving 13 bases not matched to a gene. CDR3 residues: CASSPRLGQGREKLFF. The CDR3 DNA is TGTGCCAGCAGCCCTCGATTAGGACAGGGAAGGGAAAAACTGTTTTTT. Full variable domain (outside the CDR3, taken from reference TRBV9 and TRBJ1-4): DSGVTQTPKHLITATGQRVTLRCSPRSGDLSVYWYQQSLDQGLQFLIQYYNGEERAKGNILERFSAQQFPDLHSELNLSSLELGDSALYFCASSPRLGQGREKLFFGSGTQLSVL.

This chain joins TRBV6-5 and TRBJ2-5; the D gene is possibly TRBD1 (5 bases). Trimming removed 0 bases at V and 1 base at J, with 6 bases between. This CDR3 is 14 amino acids long. CDR1 is MNHEY, CDR2 SVGAGI, per germline. This CDR3 reads CASSYSDIQETQYF. Written as DNA, the CDR3 is TGTGCCAGCAGTTACTCGGACATCCAAGAGACCCAGTACTTC.

The chain combines TRBV11-2 with TRBJ2-5; 8 bases fit TRBD2. The CDR3 runs to 15 residues. In germline, CDR1 is SGHAT, CDR2 FQNNGV. The V segment lost 7 bases and the J segment 2 bases; nucleotides outside the gene matches: 9. The CDR3 spells CASTRGGRSQETQYF. The CDR3 DNA reads as TGTGCCAGCACCCGGGGGGGAAGAAGTCAAGAGACCCAGTACTTC. The full variable domain, with the rest looked up from reference TRBV11-2 and TRBJ2-5, is EAGVAQSPRYKIIEKRQSVAFWCNPISGHATLYWYQQILGQGPKLLIQFQNNGVVDDSQLPKDRFSAERLKGVDSTLKIQPAKLEDSAVYLCASTRGGRSQETQYFGPGTRLLVL.

The rearrangement links TRBV19 to TRBJ1-2, with D possibly matching TRBD1 (5 bases). The CDR3 contains 11 residues. V lost 10 bases and J lost 4, with 10 bases in between. Germline CDR1 LNHDA, CDR2 SQIVND (reference sequence). CDR3 sequence (DNA): TGTGCCACCCCCGGGGCCTATGGCTACACCTTC. This codes for CATPGAYGYTF.